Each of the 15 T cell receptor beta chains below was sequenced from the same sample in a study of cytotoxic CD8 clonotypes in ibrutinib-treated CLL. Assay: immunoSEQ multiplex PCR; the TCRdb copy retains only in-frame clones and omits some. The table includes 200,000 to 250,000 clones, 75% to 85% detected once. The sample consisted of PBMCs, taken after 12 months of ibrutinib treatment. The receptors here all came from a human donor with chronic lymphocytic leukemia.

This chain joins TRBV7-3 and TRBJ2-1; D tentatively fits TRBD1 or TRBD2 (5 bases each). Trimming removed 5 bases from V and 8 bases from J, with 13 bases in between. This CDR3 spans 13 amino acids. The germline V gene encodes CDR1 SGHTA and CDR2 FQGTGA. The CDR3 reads CASSAGTSDEQFF. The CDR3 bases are TGTGCCAGCAGCGCCGGGACGTCCGATGAGCAGTTCTTC. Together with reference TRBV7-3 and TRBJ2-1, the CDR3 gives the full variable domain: GAGVSQTPSNKVTEKGKYVELRCDPISGHTALYWYRQSLGQGPEFLIYFQGTGAADDSGLPNDRFFAVRPEGSVSTLKIQRTERGDSAVYLCASSAGTSDEQFFGPGTRLTVL.

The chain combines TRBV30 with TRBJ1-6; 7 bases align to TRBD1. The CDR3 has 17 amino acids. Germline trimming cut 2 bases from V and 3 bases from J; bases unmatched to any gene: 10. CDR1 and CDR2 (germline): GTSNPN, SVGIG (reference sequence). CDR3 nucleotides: TGTGCCTGGAGTAAGGTCAGAGCAGGGGGCTATAATTCACCCCTCCACTTT. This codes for CAWSKVRAGGYNSPLHF.

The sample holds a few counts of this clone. CDR3 in amino acids: CASSLPGTGVKPLHF. CDR3 bases: TGTGCCAGCAGCCTACCCGGGACAGGGGTCAAGCCCCTCCACTTT. The chain combines TRBV7-2 with TRBJ1-6; 10 bases match TRBD1. V shed 5 bases, J shed 13 bases, and the junction held 11 bases outside the gene matches. The V gene's germline CDR1 is SGHTA and CDR2 FQGNSA. This CDR3 spans 15 amino acids.

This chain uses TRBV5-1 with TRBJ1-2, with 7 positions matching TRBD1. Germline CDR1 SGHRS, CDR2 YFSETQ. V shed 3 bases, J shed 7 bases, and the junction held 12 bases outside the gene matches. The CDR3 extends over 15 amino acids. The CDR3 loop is CASSSPGTEGGGYTF. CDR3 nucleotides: TGCGCCAGCAGCTCGCCCGGGACAGAGGGGGGTGGCTACACCTTC.

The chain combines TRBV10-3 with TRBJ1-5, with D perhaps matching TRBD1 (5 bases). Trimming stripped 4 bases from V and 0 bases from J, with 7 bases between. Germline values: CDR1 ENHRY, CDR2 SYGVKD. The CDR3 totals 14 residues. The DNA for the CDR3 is TGTGCCATCAGTGGGGGGGATAGCAATCAGCCCCAGCATTTT. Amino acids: CAISGGDSNQPQHF.

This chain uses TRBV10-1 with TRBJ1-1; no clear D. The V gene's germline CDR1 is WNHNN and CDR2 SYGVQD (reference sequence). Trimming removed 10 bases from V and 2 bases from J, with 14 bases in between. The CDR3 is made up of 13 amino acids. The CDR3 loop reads CATQRQVNTEAFF. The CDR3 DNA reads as TGCGCCACCCAACGACAAGTAAACACTGAAGCTTTCTTT.

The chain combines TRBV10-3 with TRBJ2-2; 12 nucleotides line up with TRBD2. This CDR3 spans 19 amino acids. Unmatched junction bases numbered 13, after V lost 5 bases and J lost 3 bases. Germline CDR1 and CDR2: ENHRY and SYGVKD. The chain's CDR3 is CAISWKPGLAGGDTGELFF. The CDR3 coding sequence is TGTGCCATCAGTTGGAAACCGGGACTAGCGGGCGGGGACACCGGGGAGCTGTTTTTT.

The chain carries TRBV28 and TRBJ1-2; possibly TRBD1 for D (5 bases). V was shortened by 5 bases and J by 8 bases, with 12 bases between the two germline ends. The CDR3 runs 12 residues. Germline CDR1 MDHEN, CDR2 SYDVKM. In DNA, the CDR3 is TGTGCCAGCAGTCTCGGGACGGGCGGCTACACCTTC. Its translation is CASSLGTGGYTF.

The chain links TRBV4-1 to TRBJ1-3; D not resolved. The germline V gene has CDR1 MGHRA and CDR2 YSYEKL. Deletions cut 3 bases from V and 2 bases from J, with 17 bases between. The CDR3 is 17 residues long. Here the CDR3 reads CASSHPTPQEPGNTIYF. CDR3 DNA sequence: TGCGCCAGCAGCCACCCTACACCCCAGGAACCTGGAAACACCATATATTTT.

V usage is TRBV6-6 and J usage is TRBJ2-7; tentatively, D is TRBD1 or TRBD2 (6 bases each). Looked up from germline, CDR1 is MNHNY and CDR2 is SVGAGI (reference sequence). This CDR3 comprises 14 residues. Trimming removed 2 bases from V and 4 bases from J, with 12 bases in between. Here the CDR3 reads CASSYATGGYEQYF. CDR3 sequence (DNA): TGTGCCAGCAGTTACGCGACAGGAGGGTACGAGCAGTACTTC.

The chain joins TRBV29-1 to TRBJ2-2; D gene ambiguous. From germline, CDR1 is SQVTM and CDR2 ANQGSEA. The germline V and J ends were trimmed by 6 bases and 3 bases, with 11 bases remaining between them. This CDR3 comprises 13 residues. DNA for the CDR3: TGCAGCGTCGAAAAGGGCTACACCGGGGAGCTGTTTTTT. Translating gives CSVEKGYTGELFF.

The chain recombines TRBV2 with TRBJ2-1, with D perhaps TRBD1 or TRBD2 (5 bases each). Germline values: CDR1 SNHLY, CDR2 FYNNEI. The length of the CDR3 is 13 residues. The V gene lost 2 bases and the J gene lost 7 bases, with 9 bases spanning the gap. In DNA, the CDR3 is TGTGCCAGCAGTGAACGAGGGGTTAATGAGCAGTTCTTC. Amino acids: CASSERGVNEQFF.

The CDR3 here is CASTQEGSGNQPQHF. DNA for the CDR3: TGTGCCAGCACACAGGAGGGTTCGGGCAATCAGCCCCAGCATTTT. This chain links TRBV2 with TRBJ1-5, with D possibly TRBD1 on 5 matching bases. Germline-derived CDR1 and CDR2 are SNHLY and FYNNEI. The CDR3 contains 15 residues. The V gene lost 7 bases and the J gene lost 2 bases, with 15 bases spanning the gap.

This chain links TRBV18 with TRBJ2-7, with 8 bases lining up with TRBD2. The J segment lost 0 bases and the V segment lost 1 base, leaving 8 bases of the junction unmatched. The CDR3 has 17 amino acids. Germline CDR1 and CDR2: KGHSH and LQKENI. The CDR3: CASSPLSGSTSSYEQYF. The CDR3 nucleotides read TGTGCCAGCTCACCACTAAGCGGGAGCACTAGCTCCTACGAGCAGTACTTC.

CDR3 residues: CASSPPMAEQYF. CDR3 DNA: TGTGCCAGCAGCCCCCCGATGGCCGAGCAGTACTTC. V usage is TRBV7-6 and J usage is TRBJ2-7; D is undetermined. V shed 5 bases and J shed 6 bases, with 11 bases lying between them. The germline gives CDR1 SGHVS, CDR2 FNYEAQ. CDR3 length: 12 residues.